What follows are 32 T cell receptor beta chains derived from one specimen sequenced in a study of blood T cell repertoires in COVID-19. Generated by immunoSEQ multiplex PCR, the TCRdb table keeps only in-frame clones and is missing some. There are about 140,000 clones in the sample; about 88% occur only once, and approximately 10% lies in the top ten. Specimen: peripheral blood. These receptors were taken from a man aged 50 to 60 with active or convalescent COVID-19.

The chain joins TRBV15 to TRBJ2-1, with TRBD1 identical over 8 bases. Trimming removed 4 bases from V and 8 bases from J; junction bases left unmatched: 7. The CDR3 contains 14 residues. Germline values: CDR1 LNHNV, CDR2 YYDKDF (reference sequence). The CDR3 nucleotides read TGTGCCACCAGCAATTACAGGGGGGAGGATGAGCAGTTCTTC. It yields the protein CATSNYRGEDEQFF.

The rearrangement uses TRBV12-3 or TRBV12-4 and TRBJ2-7, with D possibly matching TRBD1 (6 bases). V was pared by 2 bases and J by 4 bases, with 9 bases between. CDR3 length: 13 amino acids. DNA of the CDR3: TGTGCCAGCAGTTTACAGGGGAGTTACGAGCAGTACTTC. Its translation: CASSLQGSYEQYF.

The chain uses TRBV24-1 and TRBJ1-2; 9 bases align to TRBD1. CDR1 is KGHDR, CDR2 SFDVKD, per germline. J was trimmed by 7 bases and V by 3 bases; bases with no gene match: 11. The CDR3 covers 16 residues. The CDR3 here is CATSDPWTGAVSGYTF. The CDR3 region has the DNA TGTGCCACCAGTGATCCTTGGACAGGGGCAGTCTCTGGCTACACCTTC.

J is TRBJ2-3 and V is TRBV7-2; 7 bases agree with TRBD2. The CDR3 sequence is 18 residues long. V trimming: 5 bases; J trimming: 2 bases; junction bases outside the gene matches: 16. Germline V CDR1 and CDR2: SGHTA, FQGNSA. The CDR3 DNA is TGTGCCAGCAGCGCAACTAGCGCCCCGACCCCCCCCACAGATACGCAGTATTTT. Protein: CASSATSAPTPPTDTQYF. Full variable domain (outside the CDR3, taken from reference TRBV7-2 and TRBJ2-3): GAGVSQSPSNKVTEKGKDVELRCDPISGHTALYWYRQSLGQGLEFLIYFQGNSAPDKSGLPSDRFSAERTGGSVSTLTIQRTQQEDSAVYLCASSATSAPTPPTDTQYFGPGTRLTVL.

The V and J genes are TRBV14 and TRBJ2-1; D might be TRBD1 (5 bases). Looked up from germline, CDR1 is SGHDN and CDR2 is FVKESK. V lost 3 bases and J 2 bases, leaving 8 bases between the germline ends. The CDR3 totals 14 residues. CDR3 coding DNA: TGTGCCAGCAGCCAGCGGACAACCTACAATGAGCAGTTCTTC. Encoded protein: CASSQRTTYNEQFF. Full variable domain (missing parts from reference TRBV14 and TRBJ2-1): EAGVTQFPSHSVIEKGQTVTLRCDPISGHDNLYWYRRVMGKEIKFLLHFVKESKQDESGMPNNRFLAERTGGTYSTLKVQPAELEDSGVYFCASSQRTTYNEQFFGPGTRLTVL.

The chain has TRBV5-5 and TRBJ2-7, with 10 bases identical to TRBD2. CDR3 length: 14 residues. The germline gives CDR1 SGHKS, CDR2 YYEKEE (reference sequence). V shed 5 bases and J 2 bases; nucleotides not matched to a gene: 4. The CDR3 region is CASSLAGGPYEQYF. The DNA for the CDR3 is TGTGCCAGCAGTTTAGCGGGAGGTCCCTACGAGCAGTACTTC.

The gene calls are TRBV5-1 and TRBJ2-2; 8 nucleotides match TRBD1. V lost 5 bases, J lost 4 bases, and 13 bases stayed unmatched. CDR1 and CDR2 (germline): SGHRS, YFSETQ. The CDR3 loop spans 17 amino acids. Written as DNA, the CDR3 is TGCGCCAGCAGTCGGGTCGGACAGGGCCACCCCACCGGGGAGCTGTTTTTT. The encoded protein is CASSRVGQGHPTGELFF. The full variable domain, with the rest looked up from reference TRBV5-1 and TRBJ2-2, is KAGVTQTPRYLIKTRGQQVTLSCSPISGHRSVSWYQQTPGQGLQFLFEYFSETQRNKGNFPGRFSGRQFSNSRSEMNVSTLELGDSALYLCASSRVGQGHPTGELFFGEGSRLTVL.

The chain carries TRBV6-5 and TRBJ2-1; tentative D call: TRBD2 (6 bases). Trimming stripped 3 bases from V and 0 bases from J, with 9 bases between. The CDR3 spans 15 residues. Looked up from germline, CDR1 is MNHEY and CDR2 is SVGAGI. CDR3 amino acids: CASSYGGSSYNEQFF. Written as DNA, the CDR3 is TGTGCCAGCAGTTATGGGGGGAGCTCCTACAATGAGCAGTTCTTC.

This clone has more than one count but fewer than ten. This chain connects TRBV9 to TRBJ2-1, with a weak D call TRBD2 (5 bases). V was clipped by 2 bases and J by 5 bases, with 11 bases between them. This CDR3 is built from 14 residues. The germline CDR1 and CDR2 sequences are SGDLS and YYNGEE. The CDR3 region is CASSVVPGNNEQFF. CDR3 DNA: TGTGCCAGCAGCGTCGTCCCCGGGAACAATGAGCAGTTCTTC.

This clone showed up just once. The chain recombines TRBV29-1 with TRBJ2-7; weak D call: TRBD2 (5 bases). The CDR3 contains 14 residues. V dropped 0 bases and J dropped 0 bases, with 9 bases sitting between them. Germline CDR1 SQVTM, CDR2 ANQGSEA. For the CDR3, the DNA is TGCAGCGTTGAAGATAGCGCCGACTCCTACGAGCAGTACTTC. It specifies CSVEDSADSYEQYF.

The chain employs TRBV9 and TRBJ2-7, with 11 positions matching TRBD2. This CDR3 has 16 residues. Germline V gene lookup returns CDR1 SGDLS and CDR2 YYNGEE. The V segment lost 1 base and the J segment 4 bases; nucleotides outside the gene matches: 7. The CDR3 coding sequence is TGTGCCAGCAGCGTAAGTCCTAGCGGGAGGAAATACGAGCAGTACTTC. Protein sequence: CASSVSPSGRKYEQYF.

The chain carries TRBV7-9 and TRBJ2-2, with 9 bases matching TRBD1. The germline V gene has CDR1 SEHNR and CDR2 FQNEAQ (reference sequence). Unmatched junction bases numbered 5, after V lost 0 bases and J lost 6 bases. This CDR3 is built from 16 residues. CDR3 in amino acids: CASSLAGTGMAGELFF. For the CDR3, the DNA is TGTGCCAGCAGCTTAGCGGGGACAGGGATGGCCGGGGAGCTGTTTTTT.

The chain employs TRBV19 and TRBJ1-1, with D possibly matching TRBD1 (6 bases). Between the trimmed V and J ends, which lost 11 bases and 4 bases, there was a span of 17 bases. In germline, CDR1 is LNHDA, CDR2 SQIVND (reference sequence). The CDR3 totals 13 residues. The CDR3 sequence: CASSSQGFTEAFF. CDR3 DNA sequence: TGTGCCTCTTCTTCACAGGGCTTCACTGAAGCTTTCTTT. Using reference TRBV19 and TRBJ1-1 for the parts outside the CDR3, the full variable domain is DGGITQSPKYLFRKEGQNVTLSCEQNLNHDAMYWYRQDPGQGLRLIYYSQIVNDFQKGDIAEGYSVSREKKESFPLTVTSAQKNPTAFYLCASSSQGFTEAFFGQGTRLTVV.

V usage is TRBV24-1 and J usage is TRBJ2-2, with D perhaps TRBD1 (6 bases). Trimming removed 0 bases from V and 3 bases from J, with 10 bases in between. This CDR3 region has 16 residues. CDR1 is KGHDR, CDR2 SFDVKD, per germline. The DNA of the CDR3 is TGTGCCACCAGTGATTTGGGGGACACTGACACCGGGGAGCTGTTTTTT. Amino acid sequence: CATSDLGDTDTGELFF.

The CDR3 here is CASRRLAGVAWADTQYF. The DNA of the CDR3 is TGTGCCAGCAGACGGCTAGCGGGGGTAGCATGGGCAGATACGCAGTATTTT. V usage is TRBV27 and J usage is TRBJ2-3; 10 positions agree with TRBD2. The germline V gene has CDR1 MNHEY and CDR2 SMNVEV (reference sequence). The junction had 13 bases not matched to a gene; V was cut back by 6 bases and J by 4 bases. The CDR3 has 17 residues.

The gene calls are TRBV6-2 or TRBV6-3 and TRBJ1-5; no clear D gene. The CDR3 has 16 amino acids. The ends were cut back, 5 bases at V and 0 bases at J, with 14 bases in the middle. Germline V lookup: CDR1 MNHEY, CDR2 SVGEGT. CDR3 loop: CASSHPRDNSNQPQHF. The CDR3 coding sequence is TGTGCCAGCAGTCACCCTCGCGACAATAGCAATCAGCCCCAGCATTTT.

A single count supports this clone. DNA of the CDR3: TGTGCCAGTAGTATGCAGGGAGGACGAGCTAACTATGGCTACACCTTC. It is translated as CASSMQGGRANYGYTF. The J gene is TRBJ1-2, the V gene TRBV19, with D possibly being TRBD1 (5 bases). Germline lookup yields CDR1 LNHDA and CDR2 SQIVND (reference sequence). V lost 3 bases to trimming and J lost 0 bases, with 14 bases between them. This CDR3 region has 16 residues.

This clone was seen a few times. The chain recombines TRBV19 with TRBJ2-2; tentatively, D is TRBD2 (5 bases). The V end was cut by 7 bases, the J end by 1 base, with 10 bases between. The CDR3 runs 14 residues. Germline V gene data show CDR1 as LNHDA and CDR2 as SQIVND (reference sequence). The CDR3: CASIERRNTGELFF. As DNA, the CDR3 is TGTGCCAGTATTGAGCGGAGGAACACCGGGGAGCTGTTTTTT.

The chain is built from TRBV4-1 and TRBJ1-4; the match to TRBD1 covers 11 bases. Unmatched junction bases numbered 5, after V lost 3 bases and J lost 8 bases. The CDR3 spans 15 residues. CDR1 and CDR2 (germline): MGHRA, YSYEKL. CDR3 sequence: CASSQTGTGGEKLFF. Written as DNA, the CDR3 is TGCGCCAGCAGCCAGACCGGGACAGGGGGAGAAAAACTGTTTTTT.

The J gene is TRBJ2-2, the V gene TRBV9; no clear D. The CDR3 contains 14 residues. The V end was cut by 0 bases, the J end by 3 bases, with 6 bases between. Germline CDR1 SGDLS, CDR2 YYNGEE. The CDR3 DNA is TGTGCCAGCAGCGTAGGAGGATACACCGGGGAGCTGTTTTTT. It is translated as CASSVGGYTGELFF.

V is TRBV24-1 and J is TRBJ2-3, with D maybe TRBD1 (6 bases). V gave up 7 bases and J gave up 2 bases, with 12 bases separating them. This CDR3 comprises 14 residues. Germline values: CDR1 KGHDR, CDR2 SFDVKD. CDR3 DNA sequence: TGTGCCACCAGAGGGGACACCTTCACAGATACGCAGTATTTT. Translating it yields CATRGDTFTDTQYF.

The chain couples TRBV28 to TRBJ2-5, with 9 bases that match TRBD1. V trimming: 5 bases; J trimming: 4 bases; junction bases outside the gene matches: 8. Looked up from germline, CDR1 is MDHEN and CDR2 is SYDVKM. This CDR3 is 15 amino acids long. The CDR3 here is CASSEGQGGRETQYF. CDR3 in DNA: TGTGCCAGCAGTGAGGGACAGGGTGGTCGAGAGACCCAGTACTTC.

V usage is TRBV9 and J usage is TRBJ2-1; 12 bases line up with TRBD2. Germline trimming cut 4 bases from V and 7 bases from J; bases unmatched to any gene: 21. Germline V gene lookup returns CDR1 SGDLS and CDR2 YYNGEE. The CDR3 has 20 amino acids. The CDR3 reads CASSFRPGQILAGGVNEQFF. The CDR3 DNA is TGTGCCAGCAGCTTTAGACCGGGACAGATACTAGCGGGAGGTGTGAATGAGCAGTTCTTC.

V gene TRBV9 combines with J gene TRBJ2-6, with TRBD1 identical over 8 bases. Trimming took 2 bases from V and 1 from J; bases not matched to a gene: 5. Germline V lookup: CDR1 SGDLS, CDR2 YYNGEE. The CDR3 length is 17 residues. The chain's CDR3 is CASSVWDRLSGANVLTF. Here the CDR3 DNA reads TGTGCCAGCAGCGTTTGGGACAGGCTATCTGGGGCCAACGTCCTGACTTTC.

The rearrangement links TRBV12-3 or TRBV12-4 to TRBJ1-1; no definite D call. The CDR3 loop spans 12 amino acids. V was cut by 6 bases and J by 7 bases, with 12 bases left in between. In nucleotides, the CDR3 is TGTGCCAGCAGAACCTACCGGGGTGAAGCTTTCTTT. The encoded protein is CASRTYRGEAFF.

The chain combines TRBV2 with TRBJ1-1; D unclear. CDR3 length: 11 amino acids. The V and J ends lost 7 bases and 3 bases respectively, with 6 bases between them. Germline CDR1 and CDR2: SNHLY and FYNNEI. CDR3 region: CASTPYTEAFF. As DNA, the CDR3 is TGTGCCAGCACCCCGTACACTGAAGCTTTCTTT.

The table lists this clone with a count of one. V and J are TRBV19 and TRBJ2-5, with 11 bases identical to TRBD1. V was pared by 4 bases and J by 4 bases, with 11 bases of the junction left unmatched. The CDR3 runs to 17 residues. Germline V CDR1 and CDR2: LNHDA, SQIVND (reference sequence). The CDR3 spells CASSTTRGTGGPETQYF. Here the CDR3 DNA reads TGTGCCAGTAGTACAACAAGAGGGACAGGGGGTCCAGAGACCCAGTACTTC.

The chain links TRBV7-3 to TRBJ1-2; 9 nucleotides align to TRBD1. Germline assignment: CDR1 SGHTA and CDR2 FQGTGA. This CDR3 has 13 residues. Germline trimming cut 5 bases from V and 8 bases from J; bases unmatched to any gene: 6. The CDR3 sequence is CASSPDRGFGYTF. DNA of the CDR3: TGTGCCAGCAGCCCAGACAGGGGGTTCGGCTACACCTTC.

The chain employs TRBV18 and TRBJ2-1; 11 positions match TRBD1. In germline, CDR1 is KGHSH, CDR2 LQKENI. This CDR3 is 17 amino acids long. Trimming cost V 0 bases and J 4 bases; bases outside gene matches: 5. The CDR3 loop is CASSPPWGTGGYNEQFF. The CDR3 DNA sequence: TGTGCCAGCTCACCACCGTGGGGGACAGGGGGATACAATGAGCAGTTCTTC.

V is TRBV5-1 and J is TRBJ2-6, with 7 bases lining up with TRBD2. Germline V gives CDR1 SGHRS, CDR2 YFSETQ. The CDR3 contains 16 residues. The V segment lost 0 bases and the J segment 2 bases; nucleotides outside the gene matches: 2. Written as DNA, the CDR3 is TGCGCCAGCAGCTTGGGGGGGGGTACTGGGGCCAACGTCCTGACTTTC. Its protein is CASSLGGGTGANVLTF.

The chain is built from TRBV6-5 and TRBJ2-7, with D possibly matching TRBD1 (6 bases). The V and J ends lost 5 bases and 1 base respectively, with 12 bases between them. The CDR3 is made up of 14 amino acids. Germline V gene sequence: CDR1 MNHEY, CDR2 SVGAGI. The CDR3 DNA reads as TGTGCCAGCAGTCTCACGACAGGTTCCTACGAGCAGTACTTC. Translation: CASSLTTGSYEQYF.

The chain is built from TRBV28 and TRBJ1-5; the D is unclear. The CDR3 extends over 16 amino acids. V was trimmed by 3 bases and J by 2 bases, leaving 14 bases between them. Germline CDR1 and CDR2: MDHEN and SYDVKM. The CDR3, as DNA: TGTGCCAGCAGTTTTCGGGGTATGTGGGGCAATCAGCCCCAGCATTTT. As protein: CASSFRGMWGNQPQHF.